The clone carrying this T cell receptor beta chain was seen at least ten times. What it recognizes is unknown. These data belong to a study of metastatic and nonmetastatic thyroid tumors. The wider study: Both malignant and benign thyroid patients supplied peripheral blood and tumor or nodule tissue samples, across which the repertoires of these patients were then compared.

Findings of the study overall: The reported finding was significantly higher TCR beta diversity in malignant thyroid tumors relative to benign nodules, in blood and tumor.

V dropped 3 bases and J dropped 2 bases, with 6 bases sitting between them. The CDR3 totals 12 residues. Germline values: CDR1 SGHRS, CDR2 YFSETQ. Thyroid surgery took place with no prior treatment in any patient. Original data processing: Researchers built a distant-metastasis classifier for papillary thyroid cancer that drew on CDR3 differences across clinicopathological groups. TCRdb re-analyzed the PCR reads using MiXCR. The authors' filters were not applied to this entry. The sample lists 30,000 to 35,000 clones, about 15% seen once, with 19% in the top ten. This TCR was sampled from a male donor with papillary thyroid cancer or a benign thyroid nodule (not recorded which). Some clones in this sample may be carry-over from other donors' samples. The rearrangement joins TRBV5-1 to TRBJ2-7, with a weak D call TRBD1 (5 bases). Specimen: blood. The CDR3 bases are TGCGCCAGCAGCTGGACAACCTACGAGCAGTACTTC. It translates to CASSWTTYEQYF.